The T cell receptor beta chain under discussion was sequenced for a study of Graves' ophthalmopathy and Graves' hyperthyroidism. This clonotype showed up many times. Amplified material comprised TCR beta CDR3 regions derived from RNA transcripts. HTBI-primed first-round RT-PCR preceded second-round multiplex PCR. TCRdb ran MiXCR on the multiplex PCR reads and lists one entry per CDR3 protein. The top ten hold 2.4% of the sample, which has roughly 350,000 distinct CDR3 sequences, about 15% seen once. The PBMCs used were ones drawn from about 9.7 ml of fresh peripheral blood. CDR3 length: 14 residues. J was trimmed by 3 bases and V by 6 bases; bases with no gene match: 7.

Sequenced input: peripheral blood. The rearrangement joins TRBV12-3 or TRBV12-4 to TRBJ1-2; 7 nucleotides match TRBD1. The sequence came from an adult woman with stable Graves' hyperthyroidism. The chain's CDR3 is CASRSTGIDYGYTF. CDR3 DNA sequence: TGTGCCAGCAGGTCGACAGGGATCGACTATGGCTACACCTTC.